These 8 T cell receptor beta chains were sequenced from one sample in a study of early T cells in non-severe SARS-CoV-2 infection. TCRdb re-analysed the 5' RACE reads in MiXCR, keeping a single row per CDR3 protein. This table has roughly 67,000 distinct CDR3 sequences, approximately 12% appearing once. Sample: whole blood. Every receptor here comes from an adult who was a healthcare worker with PCR-confirmed SARS-CoV-2 infection or an uninfected control (not recorded which).

V is TRBV5-1 and J is TRBJ2-3; 11 nucleotides agree with TRBD1. Germline lookup yields CDR1 SGHRS and CDR2 YFSETQ. CDR3 length: 15 residues. Trimming removed 4 bases from V and 6 bases from J; junction bases left unmatched: 7. DNA of the CDR3: TGCGCCAGCAGCGCTCCGGACAGGGGGCGGGATACGCAGTATTTT. It is translated as CASSAPDRGRDTQYF.

This clonotype has a count of ten or more. The rearrangement joins TRBV7-9 to TRBJ2-7; D is uncertain. The CDR3 consists of 17 residues. Germline V lookup: CDR1 SEHNR, CDR2 FQNEAQ (reference sequence). The V end was cut by 5 bases, the J end by 0 bases, with 20 bases between. The CDR3 loop is CASSPARPVGGSYEQYF. The DNA for the CDR3 is TGTGCCAGCAGCCCGGCCCGCCCGGTCGGTGGCTCCTACGAGCAGTACTTC.

This clonotype has a count of ten or more. The chain couples TRBV7-9 to TRBJ1-2, with TRBD1 identical over 8 bases. Germline V gene data show CDR1 as SEHNR and CDR2 as FQNEAQ (reference sequence). The J segment lost 4 bases and the V segment lost 6 bases, leaving 4 bases of the junction unmatched. CDR3 length: 13 residues. The chain's CDR3 is CASSPGQVYGYTF. CDR3 DNA: TGTGCCAGCAGTCCGGGACAGGTCTATGGCTACACCTTC.

This clonotype was observed a few times. The chain uses TRBV28 and TRBJ2-3, with 10 bases aligning to TRBD1. The germline CDR1 and CDR2 sequences are MDHEN and SYDVKM. Trimming cost V 4 bases and J 0 bases; bases outside gene matches: 10. This CDR3 has 18 residues. The CDR3 DNA follows: TGTGCCAGCAGTTACCCGGGACAGGGGCCCCTTAGCACAGATACGCAGTATTTT. Encoded protein: CASSYPGQGPLSTDTQYF.

Turning to this clonotype: A much larger clone sits a single nucleotide away, making a read error possible. The chain carries TRBV7-2 and TRBJ2-1; D may match TRBD1 or TRBD2 (5 bases each). Germline-derived CDR1 and CDR2 are SGHTA and FQGNSA. The CDR3 totals 17 residues. The CDR3 sequence is CARSLSDPRGTNNEQFF. CDR3 DNA sequence: TGTGCCCGCAGCTTATCCGACCCGCGAGGGACCAACAATGAGCAGTTCTTC. Together with reference TRBV7-2 and TRBJ2-1, the CDR3 gives the full variable domain: GAGVSQSPSNKVTEKGKDVELRCDPISGHTALYWYRQSLGQGLEFLIYFQGNSAPDKSGLPSDRFSAERTGGSVSTLTIQRTQQEDSAVYLCARSLSDPRGTNNEQFFGPGTRLTVL.

This clonotype was observed a handful of times. V gene TRBV11-2 combines with J gene TRBJ2-1, with 7 bases matching TRBD2. The CDR3 totals 16 residues. V lost 3 bases and J lost 4; bases outside the gene matches: 9. The germline V gene has CDR1 SGHAT and CDR2 FQNNGV. DNA of the CDR3: TGTGCCAGCAGCTTGCCGGGACTATCATCTTACAATGAGCAGTTCTTC. Protein sequence: CASSLPGLSSYNEQFF.

This clonotype was observed at least ten times. V is TRBV7-9 and J is TRBJ1-6, with 7 bases aligning to TRBD1. Germline assignment: CDR1 SEHNR and CDR2 FQNEAQ (reference sequence). V lost 1 base, J lost 5 bases, and 2 bases stayed unmatched. The length of the CDR3 is 15 residues. This CDR3 reads CASSLEGADNSPLHF. The CDR3 nucleotides read TGTGCCAGCAGCTTAGAGGGGGCAGATAATTCACCCCTCCACTTT.

The J gene is TRBJ2-7, the V gene TRBV9; 7 bases are a match to TRBD1. The junction had 2 bases not matched to a gene; V was cut back by 0 bases and J by 2 bases. CDR1 SGDLS and CDR2 YYNGEE come from the germline V gene. This CDR3 is 14 amino acids long. CDR3 amino acids: CASSVAGGTYEQYF. CDR3 coding DNA: TGTGCCAGCAGCGTAGCAGGGGGAACCTACGAGCAGTACTTC.